This TCR beta chain was profiled in a study of T cell responses to AZD1222 COVID-19 vaccine (dated by TCRdb to 2020 to 2023). Regarding the research as a whole: A total of 230 to 250 trial participants underwent TCR sequencing, of whom nearly 210 had received two doses of AZD1222 and about 25 had received two doses of the MenACWY control vaccine. Enrollment into the trials was organized by age into subgroups of 18-55, 56-69 and 70-plus years, and those subgroups contained roughly 150, 30 and 60 TCR-sequenced participants, respectively.

The time point label here, explained by the study, means: about 28 days (+/-7) after the second vaccine dose. AZD1222 recipients whose second dose came at about 4 weeks and those whose second dose came at about 12 weeks were combined into one group, since spike-specific TCR depth and breadth did not differ between the two schedules. Vaccinee samples came from UK trials COV001 and COV002, including a single-blind randomized controlled phase 2/3 trial of AZD1222 (ChAdOx1 nCoV-19) in healthy adults. For TCRbeta chain sequencing, PBMC samples from trial participants were taken at day 0 and at day 28 after the second dose. The CDR3 regions of human TCRbeta chains were subjected to immunosequencing. Under the source paper's analysis protocol: Repertoire TCRs were checked for matches against a reference library of SARS-CoV-2-specific TCRs that had been generated using the MIRA antigen-specificity platform. Breadth was defined as the fraction of unique TCRs that were SARS-CoV-2-associated, and depth was defined as the fraction of total T cells that were SARS-CoV-2-associated. Using the MIRA data, every spike-specific TCR was mapped to the spike region that the TCR reacted to and assigned to either a CD4 or a CD8 class. Log10-transformed breadth and depth values were compared by one-way ANOVA with Sidak's multiple comparisons tests. The source is immuneACCESS, and TCRdb retained only in-frame sequences with V and J called. Part of the clones is not carried over; for the studies checked, unresolved V genes explain less than half of this, and the remainder is unexplained. Clone size and V and J calls were adopted from that table, with D and trimming inferred from the DNA. A total of about 270,000 clones appear in this sample, about 94% of them only once. The top ten constitute roughly 0.6% of the sample.

Points the paper makes about the study in general: A significant rise in spike-specific TCR breadth and depth was observed after two AZD1222 doses relative to day 0 and relative to MenACWY recipients. The whole spike protein was spanned by vaccine-associated CD4 TCRs, and dominant responses were seen in regions 160-218 and 743-854. In the small 56-69-year group, the increase in depth fell short of significance, most likely because of low power. Conclusions about previously exposed vaccinees were limited because only a handful of AZD1222 recipients were SARS-CoV-2 seropositive at baseline. Participants were mostly white British and included more females than males, and it was suggested by the authors that clonal diversity may have been underestimated. Because no day 14 peak-response samples were available, repertoires were characterized only after the peak T cell response. Reportedly, almost half of the unique spike-specific TCRs recognized epitopes lying outside the regions that are mutated in the B.1.351 and B.1.1.7 variants.

In the case of this clone: Which antigen it targets is not known. No base quality values were provided; no much bigger clone lies one nucleotide off.

The specimen comprised peripheral blood, sampled 28 days after the second AZD1222 dose. This TCR was sampled from an adult who received the AZD1222 COVID-19 vaccine.

At the DNA level, the sequence is TGTGCCAGCAGTTTACCTCCCGGGCAAGGCAAGGCGGTAGGTGCAGAGACCCAGTACTTC. Its protein product is CASSLPPGQGKAVGAETQYF. Recombination linked TRBV28 to TRBJ2-5, with the D gene not confidently named. Per the germline V gene, MDHEN is the CDR1 and SYDVKM is the CDR2. Including cysteine and phenylalanine, the CDR3 has 20 amino acids. The CDR3 DNA has 60 bases and is translated from base 1. Trimming removed 2 bases from V and 4 bases from J, leaving 29 bases between the germline ends.